This TCR beta chain was recovered during a study of T-cell memory formation after mild COVID-19. Across the whole study: Clusters of TCRs were largely donor specific.

This clonotype was seen a few times. Looked up from germline, CDR1 is SGHVS and CDR2 is FNYEAQ. V was pared by 5 bases and J by 2 bases, with 12 bases between. The CDR3 extends over 15 amino acids. TCRdb independently ran MiXCR on the 5' RACE reads; one entry per CDR3 protein. This table has approximately 560,000 distinct CDR3 sequences, 15% to 20% appearing once. The rearrangement joins TRBV7-6 to TRBJ2-2; possible D gene TRBD1, 5 bases. The origin of this receptor is an adult woman who had mild COVID-19 (a few samples of this study predate the infection). Cell type and time point are not known. The sample taken for sequencing was PBMCs or a T cell subset sorted from them (not recorded which). The CDR3 loop reads CASSRRVINTGELFF. The CDR3 DNA reads TGTGCCAGCAGCCGCAGGGTGATCAACACCGGGGAGCTGTTTTTT.